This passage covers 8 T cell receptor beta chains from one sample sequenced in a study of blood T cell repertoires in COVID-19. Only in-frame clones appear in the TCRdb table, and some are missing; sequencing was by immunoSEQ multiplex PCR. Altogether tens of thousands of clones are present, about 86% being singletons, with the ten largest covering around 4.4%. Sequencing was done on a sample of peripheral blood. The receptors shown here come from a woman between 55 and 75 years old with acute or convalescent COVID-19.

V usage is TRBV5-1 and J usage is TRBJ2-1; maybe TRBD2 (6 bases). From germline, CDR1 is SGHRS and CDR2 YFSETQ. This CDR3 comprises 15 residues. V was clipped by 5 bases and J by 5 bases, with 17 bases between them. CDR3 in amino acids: CASRTKLATDNEQFF. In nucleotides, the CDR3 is TGCGCCAGCAGGACGAAACTAGCCACCGACAATGAGCAGTTCTTC.

CDR3 sequence reads: CASSLRTSEDTQYF. Written as DNA, the CDR3 is TGCGCCAGCAGCTTGCGGACTAGCGAAGATACGCAGTATTTT. The chain uses TRBV5-1 and TRBJ2-3, with 9 nucleotides matching TRBD2. The CDR3 length is 14 residues. With 1 base clipped from V and 5 bases from J, the junction kept 2 bases outside the gene matches. Germline V lookup: CDR1 SGHRS, CDR2 YFSETQ.

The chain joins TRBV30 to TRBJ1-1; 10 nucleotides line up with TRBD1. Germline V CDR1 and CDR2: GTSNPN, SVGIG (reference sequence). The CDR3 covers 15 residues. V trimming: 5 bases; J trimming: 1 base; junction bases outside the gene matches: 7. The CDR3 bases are TGTGCCTGGGCCGAATGGACAGGGGGGAACACTGAAGCTTTCTTT. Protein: CAWAEWTGGNTEAFF.

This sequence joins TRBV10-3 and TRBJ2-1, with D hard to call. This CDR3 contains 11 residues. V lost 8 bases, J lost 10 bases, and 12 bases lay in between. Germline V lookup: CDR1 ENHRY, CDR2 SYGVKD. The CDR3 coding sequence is TGTGCCATCTCGGAAGCGAAGGAGCAGTTCTTC. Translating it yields CAISEAKEQFF.

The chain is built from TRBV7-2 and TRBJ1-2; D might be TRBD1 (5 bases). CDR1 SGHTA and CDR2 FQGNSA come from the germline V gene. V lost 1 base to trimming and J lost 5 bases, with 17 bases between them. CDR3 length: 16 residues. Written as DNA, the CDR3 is TGTGCCAGCAGCTTAGGGGGGGTAGGTGGGAAGTATGGCTACACCTTC. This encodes CASSLGGVGGKYGYTF.

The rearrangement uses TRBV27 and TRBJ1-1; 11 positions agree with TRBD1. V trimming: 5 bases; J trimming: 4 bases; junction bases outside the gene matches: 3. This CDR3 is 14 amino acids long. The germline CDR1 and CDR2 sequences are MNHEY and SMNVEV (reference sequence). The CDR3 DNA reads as TGTGCCAGCAGTCCTGGGACAGGGGGCACTGAAGCTTTCTTT. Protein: CASSPGTGGTEAFF.

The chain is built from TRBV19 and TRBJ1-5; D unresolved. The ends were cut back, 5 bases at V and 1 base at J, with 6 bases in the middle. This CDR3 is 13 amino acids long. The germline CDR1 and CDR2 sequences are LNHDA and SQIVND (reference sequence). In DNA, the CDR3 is TGTGCCAGTAGTCCACAGAGCAATCAGCCCCAGCATTTT. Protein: CASSPQSNQPQHF.

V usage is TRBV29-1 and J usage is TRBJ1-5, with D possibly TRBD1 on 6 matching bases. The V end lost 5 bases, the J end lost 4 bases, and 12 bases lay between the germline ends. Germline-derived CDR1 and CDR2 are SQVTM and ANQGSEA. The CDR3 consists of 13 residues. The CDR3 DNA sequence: TGCAGCGTTCGGGACACTGCTAATCAGCCCCAGCATTTT. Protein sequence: CSVRDTANQPQHF.